This T cell receptor (beta chain) was identified during a study of cytomegalovirus exposure and HLA in healthy donors. Whole-study context: About 82 million unique TCRs from HLA-typed donors were held in an early release of data.

Points from the study as a whole: In a later analysis, V- and J-gene trimming of beta chains associated with a DCLRE1C missense variant, replicated independently.

Details on this clone: Its antigen is currently unknown.

The CDR3 totals 13 residues. The V gene's germline CDR1 is GTSNPN and CDR2 SVGIG (reference sequence). V was cut by 0 bases and J by 0 bases, with 3 bases left in between. Primers included in the PCR were 60 Vbeta and 13 Jbeta primers. Sequencing was performed with immunoSEQ multiplex PCR; in TCRdb, only in-frame clones are kept and a portion is missing. This sample has 200,000 to 250,000 clones, with roughly four fifths found just once. The rearrangement uses TRBV30 and TRBJ1-3; no firm D call. The sample comprised PBMCs. This clonotype originated in a girl aged 2 to 9 in good health and CMV-seronegative. CDR3 protein: CAWSVHSGNTIYF. The CDR3 region has the DNA TGTGCCTGGAGTGTACACTCTGGAAACACCATATATTTT. Full variable domain (remainder filled in from reference TRBV30 and TRBJ1-3): SQTIHQWPATLVQPVGSPLSLECTVEGTSNPNLYWYRQAAGRGLQLLFYSVGIGQISSEVPQNLSASRPQDRQFILSSKKLLLSDSGFYLCAWSVHSGNTIYFGEGSWLTVV.